A single sample gave rise to the 21 T cell receptor beta chains below, sequenced in a study of blood T cell repertoires in COVID-19. Assay used: immunoSEQ multiplex PCR; TCRdb lists only in-frame clones, some missing. Here the sample spans 75,000 to 90,000 clones, around 90% being singletons. Material for sequencing was peripheral blood. Receptors originate from a human donor in a cohort sampled during active COVID-19.

The chain has TRBV7-2 and TRBJ2-1; 16 bases are shared with TRBD2. Looked up from germline, CDR1 is SGHTA and CDR2 is FQGNSA. V shed 4 bases and J 9 bases; nucleotides not matched to a gene: 3. The CDR3 has 15 amino acids. CDR3 region: CASSSGLAGGIEQFF. The CDR3, as DNA: TGTGCCAGCAGCTCGGGACTAGCGGGGGGGATTGAGCAGTTCTTC.

The chain links TRBV4-2 to TRBJ1-6, with 7 bases lining up with TRBD1. Germline V gene data show CDR1 as LGHNA and CDR2 as YNFKEQ. CDR3 size: 15 residues. V shed 2 bases and J 3 bases; nucleotides not matched to a gene: 1. The DNA for the CDR3 is TGTGCCAGCAGCCAAAGGGGGCTCTATAATTCACCCCTCCACTTT. Its protein is CASSQRGLYNSPLHF.

This clone was recorded once. The CDR3 region is CASPPQGITDTQYF. CDR3 bases: TGCGCCAGCCCTCCTCAGGGGATCACAGATACGCAGTATTTT. The chain carries TRBV5-1 and TRBJ2-3, with D perhaps matching TRBD1 (6 bases). Trimming took 7 bases from V and 2 from J, leaving 14 bases between them. Germline V gene lookup returns CDR1 SGHRS and CDR2 YFSETQ. The CDR3 totals 14 residues.

The chain is built from TRBV3-1 (or the pseudogene TRBV3-2) and TRBJ2-7, with D uncertain. Deletions cut 6 bases from V and 1 base from J, with 16 bases between. CDR1 is LGHDT, CDR2 YNNKEL, per germline (reference sequence). The CDR3 is 15 residues long. CDR3 in amino acids: CASRYPDWFSYEQYF. Written as DNA, the CDR3 is TGTGCCAGCAGGTATCCAGATTGGTTTTCCTACGAGCAGTACTTC.

Note on this clone: The junction differs from germline at one of its ends, possibly a read error. This sample also contains other DNA sequences that code for the same CDR3. The chain combines TRBV30 with TRBJ2-6; TRBD1 matches 9 bases. The CDR3 runs to 16 residues. Per the germline V gene, CDR1 is GTSNPN and CDR2 is SVGIG (reference sequence). CDR3 coding DNA: TGTGCCACCATGACAGGGGGGGTTTCTGGGGCTAACGTCCTGACTTTC. It encodes CATMTGGVSGANVLTF.

This CDR3 reads CASSGTAQETQYF. CDR3 DNA sequence: TGTGCCAGCAGCGGGACAGCACAAGAGACCCAGTACTTC. V is TRBV9 and J is TRBJ2-5, with D maybe TRBD1 (6 bases). This CDR3 spans 13 amino acids. Germline values: CDR1 SGDLS, CDR2 YYNGEE. Deletions cut 3 bases from V and 2 bases from J, with 8 bases between.

The V gene is TRBV4-2, the J gene TRBJ1-1, with D uncertain. Trimming took off 4 bases at V and 5 bases at J, with 14 bases between the two ends. Germline V CDR1 and CDR2: LGHNA, YNFKEQ. The CDR3 is 14 amino acids. CDR3: CASSREGLETEAFF. Here the CDR3 DNA reads TGTGCCAGCAGCCGGGAGGGTCTTGAGACTGAAGCTTTCTTT.

The genes are TRBV7-8 and TRBJ2-5; no clear D. CDR1 is SGHVS, CDR2 FQNEAQ, per germline. Trimming stripped 5 bases from V and 2 bases from J, with 9 bases between. The CDR3 loop spans 13 amino acids. The CDR3 DNA is TGTGCCAGCAGCCCCTTCGTGCAAGAGACCCAGTACTTC. Protein product: CASSPFVQETQYF. The whole variable domain, filled in from reference TRBV7-8 and TRBJ2-5, reads GAGVSQSPRYKVAKRGQDVALRCDPISGHVSLFWYQQALGQGPEFLTYFQNEAQLDKSGLPSDRFFAERPEGSVSTLKIQRTQQEDSAVYLCASSPFVQETQYFGPGTRLLVL.

This clone was detected once. The rearrangement joins TRBV12-3 or TRBV12-4 to TRBJ2-5; D uncertain. CDR3 size: 12 residues. The V end was cut by 3 bases, the J end by 4 bases, with 6 bases between. CDR3 region: CASSFSGETQYF. The DNA for the CDR3 is TGTGCCAGCAGTTTTTCCGGAGAGACCCAGTACTTC.

This clone appeared a few times. This rearrangement joins TRBV2 to TRBJ2-1, with 15 bases matching TRBD2. Germline V CDR1 and CDR2: SNHLY, FYNNEI. V gave up 7 bases and J gave up 4 bases; unmatched junction bases: 2. The CDR3 consists of 15 residues. The DNA of the CDR3 is TGTGCCAGCATGGGGACTAGCGGGGGGTACAATGAGCAGTTCTTC. It yields the protein CASMGTSGGYNEQFF.

For the CDR3, the DNA is TGTGCCAGCAGCTTGAATCCTAGCGGGGGGGCCGGGGAGACCCAGTACTTC. Encoded protein: CASSLNPSGGAGETQYF. The chain is built from TRBV5-4 and TRBJ2-5, with 12 positions matching TRBD2. V lost 1 base, J lost 5 bases, and 9 bases stayed unmatched. CDR3 size: 17 residues. CDR1 is SGHNT, CDR2 YYREEE, per germline (reference sequence).

The chain has TRBV7-8 and TRBJ2-1, with D maybe TRBD1 (5 bases). From germline, CDR1 is SGHVS and CDR2 FQNEAQ. The V gene lost 5 bases and the J gene lost 6 bases, with 8 bases spanning the gap. This CDR3 has 12 residues. For the CDR3, the DNA is TGTGCCAGCAGCCCCGACAGCAATGAGCAGTTCTTC. Its protein is CASSPDSNEQFF.

CDR3 sequence reads: CASSPWGGIGSNQPQHF. As DNA, the CDR3 is TGTGCCAGCAGCCCCTGGGGGGGGATCGGTAGCAATCAGCCCCAGCATTTT. This chain links TRBV7-2 with TRBJ1-5; D perhaps matches TRBD1 (5 bases). Germline CDR1 SGHTA, CDR2 FQGNSA. This CDR3 region has 17 residues. Trimming pared 5 bases from V and 0 bases from J, leaving 17 bases between.

J is TRBJ2-7 and V is TRBV7-8; tentatively, D is TRBD2 (7 bases). The CDR3 covers 17 residues. V was trimmed by 1 base and J by 4 bases, leaving 20 bases between them. Germline CDR1 SGHVS, CDR2 FQNEAQ. In nucleotides, the CDR3 is TGTGCCAGCAGCTTAGTCCCTATGGGGGGGGGCCCTTACGAGCAGTACTTC. It encodes CASSLVPMGGGPYEQYF.

This sequence joins TRBV9 and TRBJ2-3; D might be TRBD2 (6 bases). In germline, CDR1 is SGDLS, CDR2 YYNGEE. The ends were cut back, 6 bases at V and 1 base at J, with 9 bases in the middle. The CDR3 is 13 amino acids. The CDR3, as DNA: TGTGCCAGCAACCCGGGGGGCACAGATACGCAGTATTTT. It codes for CASNPGGTDTQYF.

In its sample, this clone was seen once. The gene calls are TRBV5-1 and TRBJ2-1; 7 bases agree with TRBD1. V lost 0 bases to trimming and J lost 9 bases; unmatched junction nucleotides: 6. The CDR3 runs to 14 residues. Germline CDR1 and CDR2: SGHRS and YFSETQ. The CDR3 region is CASSLDRGMAEQFF. CDR3 DNA sequence: TGCGCCAGCAGCTTGGACAGGGGTATGGCTGAGCAGTTCTTC.

The chain joins TRBV12-3 or TRBV12-4 to TRBJ2-3; D not resolved. CDR3 length: 12 residues. V lost 3 bases and J 9 bases, leaving 10 bases between the germline ends. The CDR3 nucleotides read TGTGCCAGCAGTTTTCTAGGTGACACGCAGTATTTT. It yields the protein CASSFLGDTQYF.

The V gene is TRBV3-1 (or the pseudogene TRBV3-2), the J gene TRBJ2-1, with TRBD1 as a possible D gene (6 bases). This CDR3 contains 13 residues. The germline V and J ends were trimmed by 10 bases and 9 bases, with 19 bases remaining between them. The germline V gene encodes CDR1 LGHDT and CDR2 YNNKEL (reference sequence). For the CDR3, the DNA is TGTGCCACCCAGGCCAGACAGGTCGGTGAGCAGTTCTTC. Its translation: CATQARQVGEQFF.

This rearrangement joins TRBV6-5 to TRBJ1-2, with D unresolved. Germline CDR1 is MNHEY and CDR2 is SVGAGI. Trimming took off 5 bases at V and 7 bases at J, with 14 bases between the two ends. The CDR3 runs 13 residues. The CDR3 sequence is CASSIRDRSGYTF. As DNA, the CDR3 is TGTGCCAGCAGTATCCGCGATAGATCTGGCTACACCTTC.

J is TRBJ1-5 and V is TRBV6-6, with 8 bases lining up with TRBD1. Germline loops: CDR1 MNHNY, CDR2 SVGAGI (reference sequence). J gave up 2 bases and V 5 bases, and 8 bases lay outside the gene matches. The CDR3 extends over 16 amino acids. Here the CDR3 DNA reads TGTGCCAGCAGTGGACAGGGAATTTGGGGCAATCAGCCCCAGCATTTT. Translated, it gives CASSGQGIWGNQPQHF.

The gene calls are TRBV3-1 (or the pseudogene TRBV3-2) and TRBJ2-7, with 9 bases that match TRBD1. This CDR3 has 15 amino acids. Unmatched junction bases numbered 11, after V lost 4 bases and J lost 7 bases. Germline loops: CDR1 LGHDT, CDR2 YNNKEL (reference sequence). The CDR3 DNA reads as TGTGCCAGCAGCCCCTGGGGGACAGGGCCCTGGGAGCAGTACTTC. Residues: CASSPWGTGPWEQYF.